This TCR beta chain is drawn from a study of blood T cell repertoires in COVID-19. J was trimmed by 6 bases and V by 3 bases; bases with no gene match: 5. The CDR3 contains 15 residues. In germline, CDR1 is LGHDT, CDR2 YNNKEL (reference sequence). Some clones are missing from TCRdb's copy, which holds only in-frame ones; the method was immunoSEQ multiplex PCR. The sample gives 100,000 to 150,000 clones, over 70% of which show up once; about 2.5% is in the top ten. The chain is built from TRBV3-1 (or the pseudogene TRBV3-2) and TRBJ2-2; TRBD2 matches at 9 bases. The origin of this receptor is a man in his fifties with active COVID-19. Sequencing was done on a sample of peripheral blood. The DNA of the CDR3 is TGTGCCAGCAGCCAGGGTCTAGCGGGGTCCGGGGAGCTGTTTTTT. Its protein is CASSQGLAGSGELFF.